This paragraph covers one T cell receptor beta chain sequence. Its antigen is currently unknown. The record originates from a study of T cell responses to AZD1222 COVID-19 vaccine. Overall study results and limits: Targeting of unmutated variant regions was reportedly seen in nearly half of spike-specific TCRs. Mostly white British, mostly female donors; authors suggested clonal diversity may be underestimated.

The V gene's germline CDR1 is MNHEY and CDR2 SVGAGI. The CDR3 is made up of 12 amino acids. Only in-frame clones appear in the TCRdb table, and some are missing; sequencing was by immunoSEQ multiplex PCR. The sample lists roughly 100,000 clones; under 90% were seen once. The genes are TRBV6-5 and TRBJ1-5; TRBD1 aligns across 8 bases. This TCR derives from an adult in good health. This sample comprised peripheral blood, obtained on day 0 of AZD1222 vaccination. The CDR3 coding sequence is TGTGCGGGACAGGCCTTCGATCAGCCCCAGCATTTT. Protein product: CAGQAFDQPQHF.